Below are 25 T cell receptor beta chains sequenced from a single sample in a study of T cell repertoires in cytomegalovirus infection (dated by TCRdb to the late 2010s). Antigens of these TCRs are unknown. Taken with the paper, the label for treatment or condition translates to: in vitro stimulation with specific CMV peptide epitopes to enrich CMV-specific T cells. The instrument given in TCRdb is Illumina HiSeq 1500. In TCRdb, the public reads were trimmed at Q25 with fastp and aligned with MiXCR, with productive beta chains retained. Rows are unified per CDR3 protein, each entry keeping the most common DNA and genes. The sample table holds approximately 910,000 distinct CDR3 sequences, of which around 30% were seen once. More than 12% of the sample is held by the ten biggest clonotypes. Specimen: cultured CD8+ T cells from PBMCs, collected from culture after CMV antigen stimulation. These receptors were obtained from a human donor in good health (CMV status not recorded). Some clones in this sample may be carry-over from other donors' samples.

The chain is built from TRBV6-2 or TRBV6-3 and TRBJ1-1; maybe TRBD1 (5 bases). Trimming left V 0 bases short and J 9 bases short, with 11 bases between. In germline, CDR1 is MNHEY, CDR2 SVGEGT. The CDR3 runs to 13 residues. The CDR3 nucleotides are TGTGCCAGCAGTTACTCTTTGGGGGACCAAGCTTTCTTT. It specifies CASSYSLGDQAFF.

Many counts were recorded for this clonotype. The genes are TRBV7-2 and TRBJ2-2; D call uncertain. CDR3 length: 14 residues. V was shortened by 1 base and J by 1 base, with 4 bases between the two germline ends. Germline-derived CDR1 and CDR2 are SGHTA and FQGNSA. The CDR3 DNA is TGTGCCAGCAGCTTAGTGAGGAACACCGGGGAGCTGTTTTTT. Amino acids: CASSLVRNTGELFF.

CDR3 protein: CASSYGQGVETQYF. CDR3 nucleotide sequence: TGTGCCAGCAGTTACGGGCAGGGGGTAGAGACCCAGTACTTC. The genes are TRBV6-5 and TRBJ2-5; TRBD1 matches at 7 bases. CDR1 MNHEY and CDR2 SVGAGI come from the germline V gene. The CDR3 runs to 14 residues. V was clipped by 2 bases and J by 4 bases; unmatched bases: 4.

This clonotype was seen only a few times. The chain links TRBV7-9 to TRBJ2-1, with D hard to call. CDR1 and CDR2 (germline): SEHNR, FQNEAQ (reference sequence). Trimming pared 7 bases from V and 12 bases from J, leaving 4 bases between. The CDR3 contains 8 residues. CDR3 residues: CASNTQFF. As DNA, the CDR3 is TGTGCCAGCAACACGCAGTTCTTC.

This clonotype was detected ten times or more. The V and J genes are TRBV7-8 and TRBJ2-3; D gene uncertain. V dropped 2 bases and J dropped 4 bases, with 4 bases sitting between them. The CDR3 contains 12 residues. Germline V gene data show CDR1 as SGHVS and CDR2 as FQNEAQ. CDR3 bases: TGTGCCAGCAGCTTATCGTCAGATACGCAGTATTTT. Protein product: CASSLSSDTQYF.

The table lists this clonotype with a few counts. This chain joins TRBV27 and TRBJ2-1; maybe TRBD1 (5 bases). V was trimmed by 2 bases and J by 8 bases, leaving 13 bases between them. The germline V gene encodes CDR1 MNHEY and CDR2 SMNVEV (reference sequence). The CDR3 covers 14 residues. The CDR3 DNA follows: TGTGCCAGCAGTTTAGGGCAGGGTAGGTATGAGCAGTTCTTC. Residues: CASSLGQGRYEQFF.

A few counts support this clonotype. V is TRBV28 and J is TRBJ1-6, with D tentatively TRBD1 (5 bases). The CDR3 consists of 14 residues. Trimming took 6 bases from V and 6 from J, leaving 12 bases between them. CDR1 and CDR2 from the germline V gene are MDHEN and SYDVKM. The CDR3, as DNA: TGTGCCAGCAGGCCGGGACGGAGTAATTCACCCCTCCACTTT. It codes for CASRPGRSNSPLHF.

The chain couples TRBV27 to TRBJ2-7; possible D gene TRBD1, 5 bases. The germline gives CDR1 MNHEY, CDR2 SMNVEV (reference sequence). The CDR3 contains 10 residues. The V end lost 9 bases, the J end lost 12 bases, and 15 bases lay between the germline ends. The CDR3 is CASFRGSWYF. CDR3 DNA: TGTGCCAGTTTTAGGGGCTCCTGGTACTTC.

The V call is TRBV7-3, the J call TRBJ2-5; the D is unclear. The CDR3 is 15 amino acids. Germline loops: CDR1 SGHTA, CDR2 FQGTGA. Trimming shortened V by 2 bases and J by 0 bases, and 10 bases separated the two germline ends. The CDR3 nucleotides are TGTGCCAGCAGCTTACACCCCTCCGACCAAGAGACCCAGTACTTC. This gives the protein CASSLHPSDQETQYF.

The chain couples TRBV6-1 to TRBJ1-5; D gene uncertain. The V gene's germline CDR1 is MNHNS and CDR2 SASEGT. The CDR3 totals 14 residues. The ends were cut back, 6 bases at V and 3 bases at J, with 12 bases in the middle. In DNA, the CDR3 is TGTGCCAGCAGCCCCATCAGCTCCAATCAGCCCCAGCATTTT. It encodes CASSPISSNQPQHF.

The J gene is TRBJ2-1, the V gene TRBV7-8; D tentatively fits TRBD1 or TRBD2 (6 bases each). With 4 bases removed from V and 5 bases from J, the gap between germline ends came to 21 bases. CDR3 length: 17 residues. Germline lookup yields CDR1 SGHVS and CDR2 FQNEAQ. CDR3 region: CASSSTSSRGLNNEQFF. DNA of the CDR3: TGTGCCAGCAGCTCGACCTCGAGCCGGGGGCTCAACAATGAGCAGTTCTTC.

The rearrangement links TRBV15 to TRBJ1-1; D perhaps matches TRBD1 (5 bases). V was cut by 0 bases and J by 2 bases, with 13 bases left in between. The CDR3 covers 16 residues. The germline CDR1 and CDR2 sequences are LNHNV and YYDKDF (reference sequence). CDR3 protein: CATSRDRRGINTEAFF. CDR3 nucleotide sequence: TGTGCCACCAGCAGAGATCGGCGGGGGATCAACACTGAAGCTTTCTTT.

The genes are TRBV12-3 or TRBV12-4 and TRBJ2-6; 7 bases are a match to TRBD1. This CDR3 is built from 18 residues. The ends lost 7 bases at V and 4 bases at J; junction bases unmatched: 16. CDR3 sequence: CASTWTGPPNFGANVLTF. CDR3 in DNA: TGTGCCAGCACGTGGACAGGCCCCCCCAACTTCGGGGCCAACGTCCTGACTTTC.

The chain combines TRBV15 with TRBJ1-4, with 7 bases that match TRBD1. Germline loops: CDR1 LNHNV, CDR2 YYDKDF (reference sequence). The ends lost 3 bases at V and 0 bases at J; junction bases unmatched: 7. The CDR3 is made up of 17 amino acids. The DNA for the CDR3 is TGTGCCACCAGCAGTAACCGGGACAGTGCAACTAATGAAAAACTGTTTTTT. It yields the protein CATSSNRDSATNEKLFF.

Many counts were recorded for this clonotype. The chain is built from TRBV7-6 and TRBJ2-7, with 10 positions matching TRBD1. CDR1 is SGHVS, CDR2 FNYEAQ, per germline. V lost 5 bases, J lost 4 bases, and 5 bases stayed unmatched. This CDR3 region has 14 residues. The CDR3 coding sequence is TGTGCCAGCAGCGCCGGGACAGGGGATTACGAGCAGTACGTC. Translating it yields CASSAGTGDYEQYV.

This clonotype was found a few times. The CDR3 DNA reads TGTGCCAGCAGTTACCTTATCGCAACTAATGAAAAACTGTTTTTT. It specifies CASSYLIATNEKLFF. The chain couples TRBV6-2 or TRBV6-3 to TRBJ1-4, with D uncertain. Germline-derived CDR1 and CDR2 are MNHEY and SVGEGT. The CDR3 extends over 15 amino acids. The V end lost 2 bases, the J end lost 0 bases, and 7 bases lay between the germline ends.

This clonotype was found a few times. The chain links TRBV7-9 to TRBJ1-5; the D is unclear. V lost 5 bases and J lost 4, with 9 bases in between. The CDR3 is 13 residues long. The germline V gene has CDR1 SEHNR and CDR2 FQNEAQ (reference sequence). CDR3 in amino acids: CASSQTGNQPQHF. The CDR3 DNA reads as TGTGCCAGCAGCCAGACGGGGAATCAGCCCCAGCATTTT.

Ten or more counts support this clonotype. CDR3 region: CASSYTPREGAGEQFF. The CDR3 region has the DNA TGTGCCAGCAGTTACACTCCCCGAGAGGGGGCGGGTGAGCAGTTCTTC. The chain employs TRBV6-5 and TRBJ2-1; 7 positions match TRBD1. Germline CDR1 reads MNHEY; CDR2 reads SVGAGI. There are 16 residues in the CDR3. The V segment lost 2 bases and the J segment 9 bases; nucleotides outside the gene matches: 13.

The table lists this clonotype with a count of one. The CDR3 protein is CASTGTSGVGDEQFF. The CDR3 nucleotides read TGTGCCAGCACTGGGACTAGCGGGGTCGGGGATGAGCAGTTCTTC. The V gene is TRBV19, the J gene TRBJ2-1; TRBD2 matches 13 bases. CDR3 size: 15 residues. With V trimmed by 9 bases and J by 8 bases, 10 bases remained unmatched. Germline CDR1 is LNHDA and CDR2 is SQIVND (reference sequence).

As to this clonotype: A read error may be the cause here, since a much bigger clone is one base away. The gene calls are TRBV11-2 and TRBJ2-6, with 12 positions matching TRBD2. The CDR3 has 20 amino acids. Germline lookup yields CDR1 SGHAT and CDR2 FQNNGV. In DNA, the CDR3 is TGTGCCAGCAGCTTCCCCGCCGGTGCTAGCGGGGGGGTTGGGACCAACGTCCTGACTTTC. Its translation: CASSFPAGASGGVGTNVLTF.

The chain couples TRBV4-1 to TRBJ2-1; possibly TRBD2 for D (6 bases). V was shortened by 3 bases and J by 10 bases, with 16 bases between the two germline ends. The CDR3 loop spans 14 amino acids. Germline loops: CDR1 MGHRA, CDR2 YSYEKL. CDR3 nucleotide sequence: TGCGCCAGCAGCCAGGGGGGAGGCGGAGGGGAGCAGTTCTTC. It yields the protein CASSQGGGGGEQFF.

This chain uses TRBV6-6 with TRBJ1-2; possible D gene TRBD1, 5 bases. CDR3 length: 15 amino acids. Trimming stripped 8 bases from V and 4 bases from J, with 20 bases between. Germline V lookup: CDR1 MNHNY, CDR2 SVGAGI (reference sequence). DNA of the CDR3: TGTGCCAGCGCCCCACAGGTCGACGGGACCTATGGCTACACCTTC. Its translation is CASAPQVDGTYGYTF.

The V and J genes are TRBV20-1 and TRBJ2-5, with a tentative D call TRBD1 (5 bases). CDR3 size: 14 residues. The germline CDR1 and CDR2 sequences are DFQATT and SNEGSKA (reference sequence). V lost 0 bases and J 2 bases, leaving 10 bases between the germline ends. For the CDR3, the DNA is TGCAGTGCTAGAGAACTGACAGCACAAGAGACCCAGTACTTC. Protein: CSARELTAQETQYF.

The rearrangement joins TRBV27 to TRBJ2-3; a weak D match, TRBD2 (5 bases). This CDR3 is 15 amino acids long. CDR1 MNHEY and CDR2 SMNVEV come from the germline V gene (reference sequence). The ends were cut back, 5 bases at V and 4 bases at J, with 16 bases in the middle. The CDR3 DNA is TGTGCCAGCAGTGCCCGGACTCTCATCGCAGATACGCAGTATTTT. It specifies CASSARTLIADTQYF.

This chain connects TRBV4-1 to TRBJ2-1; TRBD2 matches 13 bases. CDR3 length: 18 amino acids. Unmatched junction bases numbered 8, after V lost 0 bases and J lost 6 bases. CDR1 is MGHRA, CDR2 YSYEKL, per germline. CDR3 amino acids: CASSQESSWTSGGNEQFF. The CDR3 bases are TGCGCCAGCAGCCAAGAGTCCTCCTGGACTAGCGGGGGCAATGAGCAGTTCTTC.